The T cell receptor (beta chain) under discussion was sequenced for a study of CD8 T cells in Susac syndrome. The authors reverse transcribed roughly 0.45 to 1 ug RNA with random hexamers. Amplification of the TCR beta CDR3 was carried out by immunoSEQ multiplex PCR, which spanned a total of 54 Vbeta and 13 Jbeta segments. From the immunoSEQ multiplex PCR reads, TCRdb called clonotypes with MiXCR, one entry per CDR3 protein. The data hold about 250,000 distinct CDR3 sequences, with 80% to 95% observed a single time. J was trimmed by 1 base and V by 0 bases; bases with no gene match: 10. Germline assignment: CDR1 SGHAT and CDR2 FQNNGV. This CDR3 has 18 amino acids.

Sequenced material: CD4+ T cells from PBMCs. The chain combines TRBV11-2 with TRBJ2-7, with 9 bases identical to TRBD1. The sequence was collected from a human donor with multiple sclerosis. The CDR3 reads CASSLDGGGTGFSYEQYF. In nucleotides, the CDR3 is TGTGCCAGCAGCTTAGATGGTGGGGGGACAGGGTTTTCCTACGAGCAGTACTTC.